The 6 T cell receptor beta chains given below trace back to one sample, sequenced in a study of OX40 agonist ivuxolimab in advanced cancers. The data were produced by immunoSEQ multiplex PCR, yet TCRdb's version contains in-frame clones alone and is incomplete. The table shows tens of thousands of clones, with roughly 89% occurring only once. Sequences were derived from CD4+ or CD8+ T cells sorted from blood, sampled in a trial of the OX40 agonist ivuxolimab. These receptors were collected from an adult with an advanced solid tumor such as melanoma, head and neck, liver or kidney cancer.

V usage is TRBV7-9 and J usage is TRBJ2-7, with 7 positions matching TRBD2. This CDR3 is 14 amino acids long. V was clipped by 3 bases and J by 0 bases; unmatched bases: 2. Germline V gene data show CDR1 as SEHNR and CDR2 as FQNEAQ (reference sequence). This CDR3 reads CASSFREGSYEQYF. CDR3 DNA: TGTGCCAGCAGCTTCAGGGAGGGCTCCTACGAGCAGTACTTC.

With regard to this clone: The junction departs from germline at one end; a sequencing error may be responsible. This chain uses TRBV6-5 with TRBJ1-2; TRBD1 agrees at 11 bases. The CDR3 length is 13 residues. Germline V CDR1 and CDR2: MNHEY, SVGAGI. The chain's CDR3 is CASSYTPGQGAAF. CDR3 DNA: TGTGCCAGCAGTTACACTCCCGGACAGGGGGCAGCCTTC.

This clone appeared a single time. The chain joins TRBV2 to TRBJ2-3; D perhaps matches TRBD2 (5 bases). Germline CDR1 and CDR2: SNHLY and FYNNEI. The V end was cut by 4 bases, the J end by 4 bases, with 12 bases between. The CDR3 is 14 residues long. The CDR3 DNA follows: TGTGCCAGCAGTGCGGGGTTCTGGCCAGATACGCAGTATTTT. It yields the protein CASSAGFWPDTQYF. The full variable domain, its missing parts supplied by reference TRBV2 and TRBJ2-3, is EPEVTQTPSHQVTQMGQEVILRCVPISNHLYFYWYRQILGQKVEFLVSFYNNEISEKSEIFDDQFSVERPDGSNFTLKIRSTKLEDSAMYFCASSAGFWPDTQYFGPGTRLTVL.

This clone was detected a few times. The chain recombines TRBV7-8 with TRBJ2-1; the match to TRBD2 covers 10 bases. In germline, CDR1 is SGHVS, CDR2 FQNEAQ. The CDR3 totals 16 residues. V shed 4 bases and J 6 bases; nucleotides not matched to a gene: 9. The CDR3 reads CASSSRLAGRVNEQFF. The CDR3 region has the DNA TGTGCCAGCAGCTCAAGACTAGCGGGTAGAGTCAATGAGCAGTTCTTC.

This chain joins TRBV19 and TRBJ2-2; 11 positions agree with TRBD1. V lost 5 bases and J lost 5; bases outside the gene matches: 4. This CDR3 contains 15 residues. Germline V lookup: CDR1 LNHDA, CDR2 SQIVND (reference sequence). CDR3 sequence (DNA): TGTGCCAGTAGTCTAGGACAGGGGGCTACCGGGGAGCTGTTTTTT. Its protein product is CASSLGQGATGELFF.

V and J are TRBV27 and TRBJ1-2, with TRBD1 identical over 7 bases. After removal of 5 bases from V and 5 bases from J, the junction contained 14 bases not matched to a gene. Germline V gives CDR1 MNHEY, CDR2 SMNVEV (reference sequence). The CDR3 is 16 amino acids. CDR3 coding DNA: TGTGCCAGCAGTACCGTTTCCTCCGGGACAGCATATGGCTACACCTTC. Translating it yields CASSTVSSGTAYGYTF.